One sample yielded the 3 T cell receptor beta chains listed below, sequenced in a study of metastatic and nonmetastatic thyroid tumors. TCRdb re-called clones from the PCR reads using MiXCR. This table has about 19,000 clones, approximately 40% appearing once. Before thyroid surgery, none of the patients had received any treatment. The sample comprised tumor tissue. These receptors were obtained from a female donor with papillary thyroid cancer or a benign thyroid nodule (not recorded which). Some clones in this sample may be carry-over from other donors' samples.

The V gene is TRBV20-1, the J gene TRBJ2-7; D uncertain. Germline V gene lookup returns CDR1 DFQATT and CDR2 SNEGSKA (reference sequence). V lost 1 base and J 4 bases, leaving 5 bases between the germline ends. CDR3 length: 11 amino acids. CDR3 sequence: CSARGPYEQYF. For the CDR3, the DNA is TGCAGTGCTAGAGGGCCGTACGAGCAGTACTTC.

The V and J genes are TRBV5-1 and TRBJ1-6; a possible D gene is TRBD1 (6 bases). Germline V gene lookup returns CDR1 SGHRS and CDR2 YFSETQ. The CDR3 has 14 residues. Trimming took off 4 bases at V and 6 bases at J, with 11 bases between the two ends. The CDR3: CASSPGQLNSPLHF. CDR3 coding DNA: TGCGCCAGCAGCCCGGGACAACTTAATTCACCCCTCCACTTT.

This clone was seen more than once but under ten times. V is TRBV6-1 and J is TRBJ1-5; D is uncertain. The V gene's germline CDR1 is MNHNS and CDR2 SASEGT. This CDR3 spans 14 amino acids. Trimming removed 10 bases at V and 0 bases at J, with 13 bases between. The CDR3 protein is CAINLLGSNQPQHF. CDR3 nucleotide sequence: TGTGCCATTAACCTTTTGGGTAGCAATCAGCCCCAGCATTTT.